This TCR beta chain derives from a study of TET2 disruption in CD19-targeted CAR T cells (dated by TCRdb to 2016 to 2019). For context, the study as a whole: No additional inclusion criteria were applied, and the number of samples was determined by the original clinical trial design and by sample availability.

The CDR3 runs 15 amino acids, cysteine and phenylalanine included. Of the CDR3's DNA, 36 bases were read; they are in frame from base 1. From a lookup of the germline V gene, CDR1 and CDR2 are MRHNA and SNTAGT. After removal of 4 bases from V and 0 bases from J, the junction retains 3 bases not matched to a gene. In light of the paper, this sample's treatment or condition label describes: autologous CTL019 cells: CD19 CAR with 4-1BB and CD3 zeta domains. TCR zeta and 4-1BB costimulatory signaling domains were built into the CD19 CAR. T cells for CTL019 manufacturing were collected from peripheral blood by leukapheresis. The DNeasy Blood and Tissue Kit was used to extract genomic DNA from pre-infusion T cells, peripheral blood, or sorted post-infusion T cells. The immunoSEQ assay was used to perform TCR beta chain deep sequencing. As for the authors' bioinformatics: Only productive TCR beta rearrangements went into calculating clonotype frequencies. Entries here come from immuneACCESS through TCRdb and include only in-frame sequences with V and J called. Some clones fail to appear in such tables; in the studies checked, an unresolved V gene covers under half of the shortfall, and the cause of the remainder is unknown. V, J and clone size reflect that table, while D and trimming were determined from the DNA. For this sample, the table gives 20,000 to 30,000 clones. The ten largest clones add up to approximately 1.8% of the sample.

Study-wide findings and limitations: Conclusions about the patient's CAR T cells rested on extensive analysis of a single subject.

About this clone itself: The antigen it recognizes is unknown. Read data end 3 residues before the CDR3 end; the end is taken from the germline J gene.

The receptor chain draws on TRBV6-4 and TRBJ2-1; 7 middle bases align to TRBD1. This TCR was recovered from a man between 65 and 79 years old with chronic lymphocytic leukemia. This specimen consisted of CD8- CAR+ T cells sorted from cultured blood T cells, obtained for CD19 CAR T cell therapy. This sample's cell subset or site label indicates: CD8-negative CAR-positive T cells from the infusion product. The sequenced CDR3 bases are TGTGCCAGCAGTGTGGACAGGACCTCCTACAATGAG. It is translated as CASSVDRTSYNE. Given in full, the CDR3 is CASSVDRTSYNEQFF.